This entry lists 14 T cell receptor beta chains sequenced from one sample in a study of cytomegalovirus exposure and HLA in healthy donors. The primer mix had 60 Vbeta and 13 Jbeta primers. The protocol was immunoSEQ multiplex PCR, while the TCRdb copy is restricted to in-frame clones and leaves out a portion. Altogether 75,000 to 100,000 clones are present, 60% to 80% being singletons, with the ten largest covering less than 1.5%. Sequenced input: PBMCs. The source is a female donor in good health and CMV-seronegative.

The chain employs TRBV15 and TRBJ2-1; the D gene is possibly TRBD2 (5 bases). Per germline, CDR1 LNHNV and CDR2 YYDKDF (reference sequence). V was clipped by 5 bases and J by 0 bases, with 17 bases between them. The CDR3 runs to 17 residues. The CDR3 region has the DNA TGTGCCACCAGCGGCAGTGATCGGGGTTACTCCTACAATGAGCAGTTCTTC. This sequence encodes CATSGSDRGYSYNEQFF.

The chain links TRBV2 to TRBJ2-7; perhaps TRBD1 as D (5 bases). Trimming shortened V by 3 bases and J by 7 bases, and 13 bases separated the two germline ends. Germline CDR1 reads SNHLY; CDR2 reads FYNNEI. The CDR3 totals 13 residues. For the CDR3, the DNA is TGTGCCAGCAGTGAGGTCAGGGCTAGGGAGCAGTACTTC. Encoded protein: CASSEVRAREQYF.

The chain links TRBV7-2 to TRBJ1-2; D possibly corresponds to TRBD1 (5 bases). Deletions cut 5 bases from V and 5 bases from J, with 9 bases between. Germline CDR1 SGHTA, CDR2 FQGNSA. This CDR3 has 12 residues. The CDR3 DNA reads TGTGCCAGCAGCCAAAGACAGTATGGCTACACCTTC. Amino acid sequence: CASSQRQYGYTF.

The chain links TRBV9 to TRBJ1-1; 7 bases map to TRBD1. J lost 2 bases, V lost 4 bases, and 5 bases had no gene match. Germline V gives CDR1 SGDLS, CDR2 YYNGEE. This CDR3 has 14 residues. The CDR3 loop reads CASSRQGQNTEAFF. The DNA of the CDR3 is TGTGCCAGCAGCCGACAGGGACAAAACACTGAAGCTTTCTTT.

DNA of the CDR3: TGCGCCAGCAGCTCAGAAGTTAACGATAGCAATCAGCCCCAGCATTTT. Amino acids: CASSSEVNDSNQPQHF. This chain joins TRBV5-1 and TRBJ1-5, with unresolved D. The CDR3 length is 16 residues. Trimming shortened V by 3 bases and J by 0 bases, and 13 bases separated the two germline ends. Germline loops: CDR1 SGHRS, CDR2 YFSETQ.

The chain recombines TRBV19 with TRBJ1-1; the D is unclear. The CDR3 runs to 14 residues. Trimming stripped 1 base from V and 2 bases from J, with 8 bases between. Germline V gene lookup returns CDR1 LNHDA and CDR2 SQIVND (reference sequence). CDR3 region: CASSIAEGNTEAFF. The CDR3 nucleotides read TGTGCCAGTAGTATAGCCGAGGGCAACACTGAAGCTTTCTTT.

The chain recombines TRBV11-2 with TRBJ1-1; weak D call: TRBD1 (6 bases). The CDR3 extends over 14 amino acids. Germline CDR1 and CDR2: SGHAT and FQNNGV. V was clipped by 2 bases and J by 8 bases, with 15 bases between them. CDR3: CASSLRQQGSEAFF. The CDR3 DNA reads TGTGCCAGCAGCTTACGTCAACAGGGCTCCGAAGCTTTCTTT.

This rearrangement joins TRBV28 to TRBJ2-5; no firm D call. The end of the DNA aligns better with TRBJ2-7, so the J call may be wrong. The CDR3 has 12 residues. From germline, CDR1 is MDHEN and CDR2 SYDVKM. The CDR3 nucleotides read TGTGCCAGCAGTTTATGGGGCTACGAGCAGTACTTC. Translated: CASSLWGYEQYF.

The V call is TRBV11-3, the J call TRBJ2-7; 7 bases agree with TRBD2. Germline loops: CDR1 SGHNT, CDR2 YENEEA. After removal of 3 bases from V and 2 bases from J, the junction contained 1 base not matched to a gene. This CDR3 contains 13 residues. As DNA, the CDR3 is TGTGCCAGCAGCTTGGGGGGGACCTACGAGCAGTACTTC. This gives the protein CASSLGGTYEQYF.

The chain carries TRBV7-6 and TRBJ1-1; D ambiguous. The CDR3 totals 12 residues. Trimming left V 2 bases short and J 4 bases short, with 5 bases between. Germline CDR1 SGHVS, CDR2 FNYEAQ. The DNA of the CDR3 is TGTGCCAGCAGCTTAATCGGCACTGAAGCTTTCTTT. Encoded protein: CASSLIGTEAFF. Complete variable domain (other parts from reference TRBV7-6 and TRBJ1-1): GAGVSQSPRYKVTKRGQDVALRCDPISGHVSLYWYRQALGQGPEFLTYFNYEAQQDKSGLPNDRFSAERPEGSISTLTIQRTEQRDSAMYRCASSLIGTEAFFGQGTRLTVV.

The CDR3 protein is CASSRTFNRDEKLFF. CDR3 DNA sequence: TGTGCCAGTAGCAGGACCTTTAACAGGGATGAAAAACTGTTTTTT. The chain combines TRBV19 with TRBJ1-4, with D maybe TRBD1 (6 bases). Germline CDR1 and CDR2: LNHDA and SQIVND (reference sequence). V was clipped by 6 bases and J by 6 bases, with 17 bases between them. The CDR3 spans 15 residues.

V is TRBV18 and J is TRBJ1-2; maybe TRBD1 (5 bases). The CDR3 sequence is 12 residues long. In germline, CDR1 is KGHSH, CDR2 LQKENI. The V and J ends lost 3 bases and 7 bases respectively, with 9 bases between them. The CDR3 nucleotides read TGTGCCAGCTCACCGCTCGGGGGTGGCTACACCTTC. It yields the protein CASSPLGGGYTF.

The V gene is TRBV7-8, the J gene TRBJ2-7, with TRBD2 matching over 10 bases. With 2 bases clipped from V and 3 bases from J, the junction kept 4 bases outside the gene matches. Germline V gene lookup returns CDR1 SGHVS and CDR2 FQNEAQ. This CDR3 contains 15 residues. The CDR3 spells CASSLKTSGIYEQYF. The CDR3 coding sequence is TGTGCCAGCAGCTTAAAAACTAGCGGGATCTACGAGCAGTACTTC.

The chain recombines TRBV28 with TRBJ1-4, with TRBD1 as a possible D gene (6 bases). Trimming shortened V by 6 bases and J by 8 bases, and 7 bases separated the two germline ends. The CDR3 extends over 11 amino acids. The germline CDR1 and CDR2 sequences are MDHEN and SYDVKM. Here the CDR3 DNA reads TGTGCCAGCAGGACAGGCGAAAAACTGTTTTTT. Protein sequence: CASRTGEKLFF.